These 7 T cell receptor beta chains came from one sample sequenced in a study of blood T cell repertoires in COVID-19. Clones were read by immunoSEQ multiplex PCR, and TCRdb kept only the in-frame ones, dropping some. Of 120,000 to 150,000 clones detected, around four fifths appear once; the ten largest clones hold roughly 6.4%. The sequenced material came from PBMCs or T cells enriched from blood (not recorded which). Receptors originate from a woman in her 40s who had recovered from COVID-19.

V gene TRBV19 combines with J gene TRBJ2-1, with 7 bases matching TRBD1. This CDR3 has 13 residues. Trimming cost V 5 bases and J 13 bases; bases outside gene matches: 11. CDR1 is LNHDA and CDR2 is SQIVND in the germline V gene (reference sequence). This CDR3 reads CASSGDRTEHQFF. The CDR3 coding sequence is TGTGCCAGTAGTGGGGACAGAACGGAGCACCAGTTCTTC. The whole variable domain, filled in from reference TRBV19 and TRBJ2-1, reads DGGITQSPKYLFRKEGQNVTLSCEQNLNHDAMYWYRQDPGQGLRLIYYSQIVNDFQKGDIAEGYSVSREKKESFPLTVTSAQKNPTAFYLCASSGDRTEHQFFGPGTRLTVL.

About this clone: The same CDR3 can be traced to other DNA sequences in this sample. CDR3 protein: CSVDGQGMNTEAFF. The DNA for the CDR3 is TGCAGCGTTGACGGACAGGGAATGAACACTGAAGCTTTCTTT. The chain couples TRBV29-1 to TRBJ1-1; 8 bases line up with TRBD1. The length of the CDR3 is 14 residues. With 3 bases clipped from V and 0 bases from J, the junction kept 3 bases outside the gene matches. Germline V gives CDR1 SQVTM, CDR2 ANQGSEA. Using reference TRBV29-1 and TRBJ1-1 for the parts outside the CDR3, the full variable domain is SAVISQKPSRDICQRGTSLTIQCQVDSQVTMMFWYRQQPGQSLTLIATANQGSEATYESGFVIDKFPISRPNLTFSTLTVSNMSPEDSSIYLCSVDGQGMNTEAFFGQGTRLTVV.

The J gene is TRBJ1-1, the V gene TRBV7-2; D uncertain. This CDR3 contains 15 residues. Germline assignment: CDR1 SGHTA and CDR2 FQGNSA. Trimming took off 3 bases at V and 0 bases at J, with 11 bases between the two ends. The CDR3 DNA sequence: TGTGCCAGCAGCTTGGCCGGGATCATGAACACTGAAGCTTTCTTT. Its protein product is CASSLAGIMNTEAFF.

The rearrangement links TRBV9 to TRBJ2-1; 10 bases align to TRBD2. V was clipped by 2 bases and J by 1 base; unmatched bases: 6. Germline V lookup: CDR1 SGDLS, CDR2 YYNGEE. The CDR3 consists of 17 residues. CDR3 protein: CASSVSIAGGSYNEQFF. Written as DNA, the CDR3 is TGTGCCAGCAGCGTGTCGATAGCGGGGGGTTCCTACAATGAGCAGTTCTTC.

The genes are TRBV4-2 and TRBJ1-2, with TRBD1 matching 8 bases. Germline V gives CDR1 LGHNA, CDR2 YNFKEQ. V shed 1 base, J shed 1 base, and the junction held 8 bases outside the gene matches. The length of the CDR3 is 17 residues. The DNA of the CDR3 is TGTGCCAGCAGCCAAGGGGACAGGACCTCTCATAACTATGGCTACACCTTC. Protein sequence: CASSQGDRTSHNYGYTF.

The rearrangement uses TRBV11-2 and TRBJ2-2, with 11 bases lining up with TRBD2. Unmatched junction bases numbered 5, after V lost 4 bases and J lost 4 bases. Germline values: CDR1 SGHAT, CDR2 FQNNGV. The CDR3 totals 16 residues. For the CDR3, the DNA is TGTGCCAGCAGCTCCTACGGGACTAGCGGCACCGGGGAGCTGTTTTTT. Its translation is CASSSYGTSGTGELFF. The entire variable domain, with the rest obtained from reference TRBV11-2 and TRBJ2-2, is as follows: EAGVAQSPRYKIIEKRQSVAFWCNPISGHATLYWYQQILGQGPKLLIQFQNNGVVDDSQLPKDRFSAERLKGVDSTLKIQPAKLEDSAVYLCASSSYGTSGTGELFFGEGSRLTVL.

The V and J genes are TRBV3-1 (or the pseudogene TRBV3-2) and TRBJ1-1; D possibly corresponds to TRBD1 (5 bases). The CDR3 is 14 amino acids. CDR1 LGHDT and CDR2 YNNKEL come from the germline V gene (reference sequence). Deletions cut 2 bases from V and 2 bases from J, with 9 bases between. The CDR3 loop is CASSQSGANTEAFF. DNA of the CDR3: TGTGCCAGCAGCCAAAGTGGGGCCAACACTGAAGCTTTCTTT.